One and the same sample provided the 15 T cell receptor beta chains below, sequenced in a study of technical replicates of blood from a handful of donors. Sequencing used immunoSEQ multiplex PCR; TCRdb keeps in-frame clones, though not all of them. The sample lists 75,000 to 100,000 clones, 95% occurring once. The sample consisted of T cells isolated from PBMCs. The source of these receptors is a human donor in good health.

This rearrangement joins TRBV2 to TRBJ1-4; D not resolved. Germline CDR1 and CDR2: SNHLY and FYNNEI. Trimming took 8 bases from V and 4 from J, leaving 11 bases between them. The CDR3 runs to 13 residues. In DNA form, the CDR3 reads TGTGCCAGCGAGCCCGGAGTTAATGAAAAACTGTTTTTT. Encoded protein: CASEPGVNEKLFF.

The chain couples TRBV28 to TRBJ1-6; unclear D gene. The germline V gene has CDR1 MDHEN and CDR2 SYDVKM. The CDR3 extends over 15 amino acids. V gave up 8 bases and J gave up 5 bases, with 16 bases separating them. The CDR3 sequence is CASPGGLANNSPLHF. The CDR3 nucleotides are TGTGCCAGCCCCGGCGGACTGGCAAATAATTCACCCCTCCACTTT.

The chain carries TRBV28 and TRBJ2-6; 8 bases are shared with TRBD2. V shed 4 bases, J shed 4 bases, and the junction held 9 bases outside the gene matches. This CDR3 region has 17 residues. Germline-derived CDR1 and CDR2 are MDHEN and SYDVKM. CDR3 DNA sequence: TGTGCCAGCAGTTCGCCAGCGGGAGCGCGCGGGGCCAACGTCCTGACTTTC. Amino acids: CASSSPAGARGANVLTF.

CDR3 residues: CASSQDGFEGRYTF. CDR3 nucleotides: TGTGCCAGCAGCCAGGATGGATTCGAGGGGAGGTACACCTTC. The chain recombines TRBV11-2 with TRBJ1-2; possibly TRBD1 for D (5 bases). This CDR3 has 14 residues. Germline CDR1 reads SGHAT; CDR2 reads FQNNGV. V was cut by 5 bases and J by 11 bases, with 21 bases left in between.

The rearrangement joins TRBV10-2 to TRBJ1-6; 7 nucleotides align to TRBD1. Per germline, CDR1 WSHSY and CDR2 SAAADI. The CDR3 consists of 15 residues. Trimming at V came to 6 bases and at J to 7 bases, leaving 9 bases not matched to a gene. The CDR3 region has the DNA TGCGCCAGCAGGGATCGACAGGGCGGGAATTCACCCCTCCACTTT. Its protein product is CASRDRQGGNSPLHF.

This clone has only one observation. The chain joins TRBV7-3 to TRBJ1-1; perhaps TRBD1 as D (6 bases). V was pared by 1 base and J by 0 bases, with 15 bases between. This CDR3 is 17 amino acids long. Germline V lookup: CDR1 SGHTA, CDR2 FQGTGA. CDR3 bases: TGTGCCAGCAGCTTAAACTCAGGGGTTGGGTTGAACACTGAAGCTTTCTTT. It translates to CASSLNSGVGLNTEAFF. The variable domain in full, with the rest retrieved from reference TRBV7-3 and TRBJ1-1, is GAGVSQTPSNKVTEKGKYVELRCDPISGHTALYWYRQSLGQGPEFLIYFQGTGAADDSGLPNDRFFAVRPEGSVSTLKIQRTERGDSAVYLCASSLNSGVGLNTEAFFGQGTRLTVV.

The rearrangement uses TRBV19 and TRBJ2-1; the match to TRBD1 covers 10 bases. Germline-derived CDR1 and CDR2 are LNHDA and SQIVND (reference sequence). With 6 bases clipped from V and 15 bases from J, the junction kept 14 bases outside the gene matches. The CDR3 spans 14 residues. CDR3 residues: CASSQVLGQGLGFF. CDR3 bases: TGTGCCAGTAGCCAAGTTCTGGGACAGGGGTTGGGGTTCTTC.

This chain links TRBV5-1 with TRBJ1-5, with D perhaps TRBD1 (5 bases). Germline V CDR1 and CDR2: SGHRS, YFSETQ. V shed 4 bases and J shed 4 bases, with 9 bases lying between them. The CDR3 is 13 amino acids. As DNA, the CDR3 is TGCGCCAGCAGCCCCGGACAAAATCAGCCCCAGCATTTT. This encodes CASSPGQNQPQHF.

J is TRBJ2-2 and V is TRBV6-5; D gene ambiguous. The germline CDR1 and CDR2 sequences are MNHEY and SVGAGI. The CDR3 consists of 14 residues. V shed 6 bases and J shed 2 bases, with 10 bases lying between them. The CDR3 region is CASRSGQNTGELFF. In nucleotides, the CDR3 is TGTGCCAGCAGATCAGGTCAAAACACCGGGGAGCTGTTTTTT.

This clone was seen a single time. V gene TRBV10-2 combines with J gene TRBJ2-2; D call uncertain. Germline loops: CDR1 WSHSY, CDR2 SAAADI. The ends were cut back, 5 bases at V and 0 bases at J, with 4 bases in the middle. The CDR3 has 13 residues. This CDR3 reads CASSPANTGELFF. CDR3 bases: TGCGCCAGCAGTCCCGCGAACACCGGGGAGCTGTTTTTT.

This chain uses TRBV27 with TRBJ2-7; D is undetermined. The V gene lost 3 bases and the J gene lost 3 bases, with 9 bases spanning the gap. The CDR3 runs 13 residues. Germline loops: CDR1 MNHEY, CDR2 SMNVEV (reference sequence). The CDR3 DNA reads TGTGCCAGCAGTTTCCTAACGGGCTACGAGCAGTACTTC. This translates into CASSFLTGYEQYF.

The chain recombines TRBV29-1 with TRBJ2-3, with 11 bases lining up with TRBD1. The CDR3 runs 14 residues. Germline values: CDR1 SQVTM, CDR2 ANQGSEA. The V segment lost 7 bases and the J segment 6 bases; nucleotides outside the gene matches: 9. DNA for the CDR3: TGCAGCGGGGGGGGACAGGGGGTAGGGGATACGCAGTATTTT. Translation: CSGGGQGVGDTQYF.

CDR3 protein: CASSSGGVLPKLYSNQPQHF. CDR3 DNA: TGTGCCAGCAGCTCGGGGGGGGTCTTACCCAAACTTTATAGCAATCAGCCCCAGCATTTT. V and J are TRBV5-5 and TRBJ1-5; D is perhaps TRBD1 (5 bases). Germline loops: CDR1 SGHKS, CDR2 YYEKEE (reference sequence). The CDR3 is 20 amino acids. V lost 3 bases and J 0 bases, leaving 25 bases between the germline ends.

The chain joins TRBV5-4 to TRBJ2-3, with 15 bases aligning to TRBD2. This CDR3 region has 18 residues. The J segment lost 2 bases and the V segment lost 2 bases, leaving 6 bases of the junction unmatched. Germline loops: CDR1 SGHNT, CDR2 YYREEE (reference sequence). The CDR3: CASSLRTSGRGDTDTQYF. The DNA of the CDR3 is TGTGCCAGCAGCTTAAGGACTAGCGGGAGGGGGGACACAGATACGCAGTATTTT.

The J gene is TRBJ1-5, the V gene TRBV19; a weak D match, TRBD1 (5 bases). Looked up from germline, CDR1 is LNHDA and CDR2 is SQIVND (reference sequence). V was shortened by 4 bases and J by 3 bases, with 16 bases between the two germline ends. CDR3 length equals 16 residues. In DNA form, the CDR3 reads TGTGCCAGTAGTAGCCGGTTCGGGGGTTACAATCAGCCCCAGCATTTT. Its translation is CASSSRFGGYNQPQHF. Together with reference TRBV19 and TRBJ1-5, the CDR3 gives the full variable domain: DGGITQSPKYLFRKEGQNVTLSCEQNLNHDAMYWYRQDPGQGLRLIYYSQIVNDFQKGDIAEGYSVSREKKESFPLTVTSAQKNPTAFYLCASSSRFGGYNQPQHFGDGTRLSIL.